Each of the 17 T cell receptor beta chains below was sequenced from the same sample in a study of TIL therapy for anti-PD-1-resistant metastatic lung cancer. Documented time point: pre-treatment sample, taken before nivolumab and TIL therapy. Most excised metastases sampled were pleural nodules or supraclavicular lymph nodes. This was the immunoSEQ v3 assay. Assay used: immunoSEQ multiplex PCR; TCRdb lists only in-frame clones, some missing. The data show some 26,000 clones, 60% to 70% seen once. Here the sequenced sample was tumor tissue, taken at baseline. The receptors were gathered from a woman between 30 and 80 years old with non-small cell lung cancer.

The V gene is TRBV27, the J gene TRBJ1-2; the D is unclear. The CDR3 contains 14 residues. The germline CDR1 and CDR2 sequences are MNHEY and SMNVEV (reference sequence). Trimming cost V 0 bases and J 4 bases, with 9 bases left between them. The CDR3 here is CASSLSGWAYGYTF. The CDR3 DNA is TGTGCCAGCAGTTTATCAGGGTGGGCCTATGGCTACACCTTC.

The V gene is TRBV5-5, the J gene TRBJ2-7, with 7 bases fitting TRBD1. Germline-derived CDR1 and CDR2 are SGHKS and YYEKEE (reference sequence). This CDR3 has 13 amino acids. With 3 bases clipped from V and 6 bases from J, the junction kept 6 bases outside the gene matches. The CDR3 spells CASSWDRGSEQYF. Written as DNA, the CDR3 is TGTGCCAGCAGCTGGGACAGAGGATCCGAGCAGTACTTC. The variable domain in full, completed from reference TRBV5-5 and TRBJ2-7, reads DAGVTQSPTHLIKTRGQQVTLRCSPISGHKSVSWYQQVLGQGPQFIFQYYEKEERGRGNFPDRFSARQFPNYSSELNVNALLLGDSALYLCASSWDRGSEQYFGPGTRLTVT.

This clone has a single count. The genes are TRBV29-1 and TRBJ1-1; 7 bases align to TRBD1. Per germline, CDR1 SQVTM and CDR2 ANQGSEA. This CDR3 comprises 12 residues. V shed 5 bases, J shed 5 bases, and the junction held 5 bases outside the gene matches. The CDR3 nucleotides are TGCAGCGTTAACAGGGGCCGAACTGAAGCTTTCTTT. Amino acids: CSVNRGRTEAFF.

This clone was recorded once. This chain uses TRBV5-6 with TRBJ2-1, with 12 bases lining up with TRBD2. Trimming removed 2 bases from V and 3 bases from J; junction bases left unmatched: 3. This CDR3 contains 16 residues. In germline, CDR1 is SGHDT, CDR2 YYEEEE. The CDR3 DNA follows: TGTGCCAGCAGCTTAAGACTAGCGGGAGACTACAATGAGCAGTTCTTC. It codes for CASSLRLAGDYNEQFF.

The CDR3 region is CASSAGHSYEQYF. The CDR3 nucleotides read TGTGCCAGCTCGGCGGGCCACTCCTACGAGCAGTACTTC. The V call is TRBV6-1, the J call TRBJ2-7; possibly TRBD2 for D (5 bases). This CDR3 is 13 amino acids long. From germline, CDR1 is MNHNS and CDR2 SASEGT. Trimming pared 8 bases from V and 0 bases from J, leaving 11 bases between.

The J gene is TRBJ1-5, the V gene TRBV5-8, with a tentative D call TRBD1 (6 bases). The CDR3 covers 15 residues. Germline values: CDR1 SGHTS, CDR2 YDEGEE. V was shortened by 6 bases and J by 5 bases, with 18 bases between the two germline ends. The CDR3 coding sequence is TGTGCCAGCACCCAACTTGGGGGGCTTGATCAGCCCCAGCATTTT. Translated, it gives CASTQLGGLDQPQHF.

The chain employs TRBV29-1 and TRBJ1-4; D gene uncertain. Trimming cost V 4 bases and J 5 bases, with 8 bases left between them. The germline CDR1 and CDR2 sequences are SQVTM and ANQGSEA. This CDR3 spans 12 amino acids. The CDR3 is CSVGSGNEKLFF. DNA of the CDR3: TGCAGCGTTGGATCTGGGAATGAAAAACTGTTTTTT.

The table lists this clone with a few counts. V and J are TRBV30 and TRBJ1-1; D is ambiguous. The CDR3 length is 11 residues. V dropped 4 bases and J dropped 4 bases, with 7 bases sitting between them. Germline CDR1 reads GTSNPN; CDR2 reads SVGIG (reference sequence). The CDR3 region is CAWIVGTEAFF. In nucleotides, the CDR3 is TGTGCCTGGATCGTTGGCACTGAAGCTTTCTTT.

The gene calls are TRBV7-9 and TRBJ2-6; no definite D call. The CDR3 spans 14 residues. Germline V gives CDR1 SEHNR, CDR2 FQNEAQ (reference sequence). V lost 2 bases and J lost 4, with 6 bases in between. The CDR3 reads CASSLLGGANVLTF. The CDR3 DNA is TGTGCCAGCAGCTTACTAGGAGGGGCCAACGTCCTGACTTTC.

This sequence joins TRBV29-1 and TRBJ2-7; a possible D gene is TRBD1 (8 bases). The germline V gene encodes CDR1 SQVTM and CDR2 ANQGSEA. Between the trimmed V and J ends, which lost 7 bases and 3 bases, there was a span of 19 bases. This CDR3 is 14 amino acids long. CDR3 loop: CSDPGGGRIYEQYF. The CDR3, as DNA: TGCAGCGACCCAGGGGGCGGGAGAATCTACGAGCAGTACTTC.

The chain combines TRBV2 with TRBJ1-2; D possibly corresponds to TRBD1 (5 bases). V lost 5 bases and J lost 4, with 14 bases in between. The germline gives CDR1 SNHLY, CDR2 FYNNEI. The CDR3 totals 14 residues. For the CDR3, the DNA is TGTGCCAGCAGTTTTGCGGGGGACTCCTATGGCTACACCTTC. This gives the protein CASSFAGDSYGYTF.

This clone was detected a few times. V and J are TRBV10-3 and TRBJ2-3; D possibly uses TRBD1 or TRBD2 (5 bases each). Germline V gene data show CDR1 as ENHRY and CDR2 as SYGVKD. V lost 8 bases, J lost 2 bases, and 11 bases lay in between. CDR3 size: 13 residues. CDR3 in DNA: TGTGCCATCGGGGGAGAAGACACAGATACGCAGTATTTT. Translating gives CAIGGEDTDTQYF.

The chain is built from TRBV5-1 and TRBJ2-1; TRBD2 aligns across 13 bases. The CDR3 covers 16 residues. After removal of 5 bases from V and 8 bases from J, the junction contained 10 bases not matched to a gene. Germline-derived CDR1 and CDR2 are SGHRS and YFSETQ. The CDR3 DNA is TGCGCCAGCAGACAAGATGGACTAGCGGGAGCAGATGAGCAGTTCTTC. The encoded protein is CASRQDGLAGADEQFF. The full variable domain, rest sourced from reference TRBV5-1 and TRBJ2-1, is KAGVTQTPRYLIKTRGQQVTLSCSPISGHRSVSWYQQTPGQGLQFLFEYFSETQRNKGNFPGRFSGRQFSNSRSEMNVSTLELGDSALYLCASRQDGLAGADEQFFGPGTRLTVL.

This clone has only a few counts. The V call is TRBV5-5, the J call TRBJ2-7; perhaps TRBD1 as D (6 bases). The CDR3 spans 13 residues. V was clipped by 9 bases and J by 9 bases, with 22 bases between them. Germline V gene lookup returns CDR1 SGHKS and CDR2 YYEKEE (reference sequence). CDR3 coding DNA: TGTGCCACCCCCGGGGACAATATTCCCCGGCAGTACTTC. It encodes CATPGDNIPRQYF.

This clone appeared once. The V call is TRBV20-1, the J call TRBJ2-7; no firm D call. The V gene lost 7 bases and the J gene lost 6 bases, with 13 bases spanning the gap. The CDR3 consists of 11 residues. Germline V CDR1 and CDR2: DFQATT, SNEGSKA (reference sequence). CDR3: CSVASNPEQYF. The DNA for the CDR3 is TGCAGTGTCGCCTCTAATCCCGAGCAGTACTTC.

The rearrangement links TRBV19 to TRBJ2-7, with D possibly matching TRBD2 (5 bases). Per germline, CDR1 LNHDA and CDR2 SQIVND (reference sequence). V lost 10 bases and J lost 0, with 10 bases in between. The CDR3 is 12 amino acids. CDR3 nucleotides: TGTGCCACACGCGGGTACTCCTACGAGCAGTACTTC. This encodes CATRGYSYEQYF.

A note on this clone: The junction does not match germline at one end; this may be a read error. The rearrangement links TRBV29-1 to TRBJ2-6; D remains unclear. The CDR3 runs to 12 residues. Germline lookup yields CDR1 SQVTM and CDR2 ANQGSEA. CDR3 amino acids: CSGRVGDNVLTF. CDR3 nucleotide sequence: TGCAGCGGAAGGGTTGGGGACAACGTCCTGACTTTC.